The rows below give T cell receptor beta chains drawn from one sample of a study of T cells in Graves' hyperthyroidism and ophthalmopathy. TCRdb reanalysed the multiplex PCR reads using MiXCR and keeps one entry per CDR3 protein. In the table there are 500,000 to 700,000 distinct CDR3 sequences, approximately 15% of which are singletons. Sequencing used blood. These receptors were collected from a woman aged 18-35 years with Graves' hyperthyroidism. The CDR3 runs from the conserved cysteine through the conserved F or W. The D gene is left open where the match is weak. Some rows mark clone size as missing; the rest say once, few, many or name a class of expanded clone.

TRBJ2-7 few TRBV6-1 . TGTGCCAGCGGTCCATACAGCGAAGCCTACGAGCAGTACTTC CASGPYSEAYEQYF
TRBJ2-3 many TRBV4-3 TRBD2 TGCGCCAGCAGCCCCGGACTAGCGCCTACGCAGTATTTT CASSPGLAPTQYF
TRBJ2-1 many TRBV3-1 . TGTGCCAGCAGCCATCGAGGGATCTCCTACAATGAGCAGTTCTTC CASSHRGISYNEQFF
TRBJ2-3 . TRBV7-9 TRBD2 TGTGCCAGCAGCGCCATTAGCGGGAGCACAGATACGCAGTATTTT CASSAISGSTDTQYF
TRBJ2-7 . TRBV9 . TGTGCCAGCAGCGTAGGCGGGCCGAAAGATTACGAGCAGTACTTC CASSVGGPKDYEQYF
TRBJ1-2 . TRBV12-3/TRBV12-4 . TGTGCCAGCAGTTTTTACGGGGCCGGTAACTATGGCTACACCTTC CASSFYGAGNYGYTF
TRBJ2-7 many TRBV20-1 TRBD2 TGCAGTGCTGGGAGGGGTTTCTCCTACGAGCAGTACTTC CSAGRGFSYEQYF
TRBJ2-1 . TRBV12-5 . TGTGCTAGTGATCCTCGTGGGGGTAATGAGCAGTTCTTC CASDPRGGNEQFF
TRBJ1-5 few TRBV14 . TGTGCCAGCAGCCAGGGCCTGGGTATGGGAAGGTGTCAGCCCCAGCATTTT CASSQGLGMGRCQPQHF
TRBJ2-1 many TRBV6-1 TRBD1 TGTGCCAGCAGTTATCAAATCGAGGACAGGGGCGATGAGCAGTTCTTC CASSYQIEDRGDEQFF
TRBJ2-2 few TRBV12-5 . TGTGCTAGTGGTTTGGATTCCCGGGGGATAGCTACCGGGGAGCTGTTTTTT CASGLDSRGIATGELFF